This entry features one TCR beta chain sequence. The antigen remains undetermined. This specimen comes from a study of CD8 T cells in ankylosing spondylitis. Study-wide points: Ankylosing spondylitis blood appeared to carry a characteristic TCR beta motif of several highly homologous variants.

TCRdb reprocessed the 5' RACE reads via MiXCR and lists one record per CDR3 protein. The profile shows some 200,000 distinct CDR3 sequences, 10% to 15% of them singletons. V lost 8 bases to trimming and J lost 3 bases; unmatched junction nucleotides: 10. The CDR3 runs 15 residues. The germline V gene encodes CDR1 MNHNS and CDR2 SASEGT. J is TRBJ1-2 and V is TRBV6-1, with 9 bases fitting TRBD1. The material sequenced was blood, either unsorted or a sorted T cell fraction (not recorded which). The origin of this receptor is a male donor with ankylosing spondylitis or in good health (not recorded which). CDR3 loop: CASCPGQGIDYGYTF. The CDR3 region has the DNA TGTGCCAGCTGCCCCGGACAGGGGATTGACTATGGCTACACCTTC.